Listed below are T cell receptor beta chains from one sample, sequenced in a study of T cell repertoires in cytomegalovirus infection. TCRdb recomputed calls from the reads with MiXCR, one row per CDR3 protein. The repertoire has about 310,000 distinct CDR3 sequences, roughly a sixth of them found once; the top ten carry 12%. The material sequenced was PBMCs. These receptors came from a human donor in good health (CMV status not recorded). Some clones in this sample may be carry-over from other donors' samples. CDR3s include the opening cysteine and the closing phenylalanine or tryptophan. Each record gives: V gene, clone size, J gene, D gene, CDR3 protein, CDR3 DNA. The D gene is left open where the match is weak. Rows may omit the clone size; those that give it use once, few, many or a size class.

V: TRBV6-1
size: .
J: TRBJ1-1
D: .
CDR3: CASSPRGLNTEAFF
DNA: TGTGCCAGCAGCCCCAGGGGTCTGAACACTGAAGCTTTCTTT

V: TRBV9
size: .
J: TRBJ1-1
D: TRBD1
CDR3: CASSPGTGGWTEAFF
DNA: TGTGCCAGCAGCCCAGGGACAGGGGGCTGGACTGAAGCTTTCTTT

V: TRBV4-3
size: .
J: TRBJ2-1
D: .
CDR3: CASSQKQGAGVHEQFF
DNA: TGCGCCAGCAGCCAAAAGCAGGGGGCGGGGGTCCATGAGCAGTTCTTC

V: TRBV5-6
size: .
J: TRBJ2-1
D: .
CDR3: CASSWGGDTTFGNEQFF
DNA: TGTGCCAGCAGCTGGGGGGGGGACACTACCTTCGGCAATGAGCAGTTCTTC

V: TRBV4-1
size: many
J: TRBJ2-1
D: TRBD1
CDR3: CASSQVFTGASSYNEQFF
DNA: TGCGCCAGCAGCCAAGTCTTCACAGGGGCTAGTTCCTACAATGAGCAGTTCTTC

V: TRBV7-8
size: many
J: TRBJ2-1
D: .
CDR3: CASSLGQYEQFF
DNA: TGTGCCAGCAGCTTAGGGCAATACGAGCAGTTCTTC

V: TRBV7-9
size: few
J: TRBJ1-1
D: TRBD1
CDR3: CASSLDDRDRSFF
DNA: TGTGCCAGCAGCTTGGATGACAGGGACAGGTCTTTCTTT

V: TRBV2
size: few
J: TRBJ2-4
D: .
CDR3: CASNRQNIQYF
DNA: TGTGCCAGCAATCGGCAAAACATTCAGTACTTC

V: TRBV4-1
size: few
J: TRBJ1-5
D: .
CDR3: CASSQASAGAYWQPQHF
DNA: TGCGCCAGCAGCCAAGCCTCGGCAGGGGCCTACTGGCAGCCCCAGCATTTT

V: TRBV7-9
size: many
J: TRBJ1-5
D: .
CDR3: CASSLSANQPQHF
DNA: TGTGCCAGCAGCTTATCGGCCAATCAGCCCCAGCATTTT

V: TRBV11-2
size: .
J: TRBJ1-5
D: TRBD1
CDR3: CASSSKGQGASYSNQPQHF
DNA: TGTGCCAGCAGCTCCAAAGGACAGGGGGCATCTTATAGCAATCAGCCCCAGCATTTT

V: TRBV29-1
size: .
J: TRBJ2-3
D: TRBD2
CDR3: CSVETSGQNTDTQYF
DNA: TGCAGCGTTGAGACTAGCGGGCAAAACACAGATACGCAGTATTTT

V: TRBV3-1
size: few
J: TRBJ1-1
D: TRBD1
CDR3: CASSSGQGGWNTEAFF
DNA: TGTGCCAGCAGCTCGGGACAGGGAGGCTGGAACACTGAAGCTTTCTTT

V: TRBV5-1
size: .
J: TRBJ2-5
D: .
CDR3: CASSLGQGRAETQYF
DNA: TGCGCCAGCAGCTTGGGACAGGGGAGGGCCGAGACCCAGTACTTC

V: TRBV6-5
size: .
J: TRBJ2-6
D: .
CDR3: CASSYSWAGVGSGANVLTF
DNA: TGTGCCAGCAGTTACTCGTGGGCAGGGGTAGGCTCTGGGGCCAACGTCCTGACTTTC

V: TRBV28
size: few
J: TRBJ2-7
D: .
CDR3: CASSPGSRVYEQYF
DNA: TGTGCCAGCAGTCCTGGATCCAGAGTCTACGAGCAGTACTTC

V: TRBV9
size: .
J: TRBJ2-3
D: TRBD1
CDR3: CASSGYRGPPSTDTQYF
DNA: TGTGCCAGCAGCGGATACAGGGGACCCCCTAGCACAGATACGCAGTATTTT

V: TRBV28
size: many
J: TRBJ1-2
D: TRBD1
CDR3: CASGQGVRGYTF
DNA: TGTGCCAGCGGGCAGGGGGTTCGCGGCTACACCTTC

V: TRBV7-9
size: many
J: TRBJ1-5
D: .
CDR3: CASSLARSGRGNQPQHF
DNA: TGTGCCAGCAGCTTAGCCCGATCAGGGAGGGGAAATCAGCCCCAGCATTTT

V: TRBV20-1
size: .
J: TRBJ1-1
D: .
CDR3: CSARQSGGNTEAFF
DNA: TGCAGTGCTAGACAATCTGGGGGGAACACTGAAGCTTTCTTT

V: TRBV20-1
size: .
J: TRBJ1-1
D: .
CDR3: CSASDSRGDTEAFF
DNA: TGCAGTGCTAGCGACTCTAGGGGGGACACTGAAGCTTTCTTT

V: TRBV7-2
size: many
J: TRBJ2-1
D: TRBD2
CDR3: CASSYREDQYNEQFF
DNA: TGTGCCAGCAGCTACCGGGAGGACCAGTACAATGAGCAGTTCTTC

V: TRBV7-9
size: .
J: TRBJ2-5
D: .
CDR3: CASSSTGTVETQYF
DNA: TGTGCCAGCAGCTCGACCGGGACTGTCGAGACCCAGTACTTC

V: TRBV7-2
size: many
J: TRBJ1-6
D: .
CDR3: CASSLGRVFNSPLHF
DNA: TGTGCCAGCAGCCTCGGCCGGGTCTTTAATTCACCCCTCCACTTT

V: TRBV4-2
size: few
J: TRBJ1-4
D: .
CDR3: CASSRGTGITNEKLFF
DNA: TGTGCCAGCAGCCGAGGTACAGGTATCACTAATGAAAAACTGTTTTTT

V: TRBV4-3
size: once
J: TRBJ2-5
D: .
CDR3: CASSQNSGTETQYF
DNA: TGCGCCAGCAGCCAGAATTCAGGGACGGAGACCCAGTACTTC

V: TRBV4-1
size: .
J: TRBJ2-1
D: .
CDR3: CASSQVGSGLREQFF
DNA: TGCGCCAGCAGCCAAGTAGGTTCCGGGCTACGGGAGCAGTTCTTC

V: TRBV19
size: .
J: TRBJ2-1
D: .
CDR3: CASSTGFGTDDEQFF
DNA: TGTGCCAGTAGTACGGGGTTCGGGACCGACGATGAGCAGTTCTTC

V: TRBV28
size: few
J: TRBJ1-3
D: .
CDR3: CASRMGGNTIYF
DNA: TGTGCCAGCAGAATGGGTGGAAACACCATATATTTT

V: TRBV7-2
size: many
J: TRBJ1-5
D: .
CDR3: CASSSPGGIGQHF
DNA: TGTGCCAGCAGCTCTCCGGGGGGGATAGGCCAGCATTTT

V: TRBV12-3/TRBV12-4
size: few
J: TRBJ1-5
D: .
CDR3: CASSLTNGDQPQHF
DNA: TGTGCCAGCAGTTTGACGAACGGGGATCAGCCCCAGCATTTT

V: TRBV20-1
size: few
J: TRBJ2-7
D: .
CDR3: CSAPGTDYEQYF
DNA: TGCAGTGCTCCCGGGACGGACTACGAGCAGTACTTC

V: TRBV28
size: few
J: TRBJ2-2
D: TRBD1
CDR3: CASSFLGTGQANTGELFF
DNA: TGTGCCAGCAGTTTTTTGGGGACGGGACAGGCGAACACCGGGGAGCTGTTTTTT

V: TRBV27
size: few
J: TRBJ2-5
D: .
CDR3: CASSLGTGLETQYF
DNA: TGTGCCAGCAGTTTAGGAACAGGGCTCGAGACCCAGTACTTC

V: TRBV7-2
size: many
J: TRBJ1-3
D: .
CDR3: CASSRGRGATTGNTIYF
DNA: TGTGCCAGCAGCCGAGGGCGGGGGGCAACTACTGGAAACACCATATATTTT

V: TRBV7-2
size: many
J: TRBJ2-1
D: TRBD2
CDR3: CASSYSGGEYNEQFF
DNA: TGTGCCAGCAGCTATAGCGGGGGGGAATACAATGAGCAGTTCTTC

V: TRBV20-1
size: .
J: TRBJ2-1
D: TRBD2
CDR3: CSARDASGGFYNEQFF
DNA: TGCAGTGCTAGAGATGCGAGCGGGGGTTTCTACAATGAGCAGTTCTTC

V: TRBV5-6
size: few
J: TRBJ2-5
D: TRBD1
CDR3: CASSSQGARETQYF
DNA: TGTGCCAGCAGCTCCCAGGGGGCGAGGGAGACCCAGTACTTC

V: TRBV6-1
size: many
J: TRBJ2-7
D: TRBD2
CDR3: CASSEAQLAGGFEQYF
DNA: TGTGCCAGCAGTGAAGCACAGCTAGCGGGAGGATTCGAGCAGTACTTC